This entry is about one T cell receptor (beta chain). Germline-derived CDR1 and CDR2 are MDHEN and SYDVKM. CDR3 length: 13 amino acids. Trimming removed 6 bases from V and 7 bases from J, with 15 bases in between. Study processing details: Reference gene primer amplification gave nucleated cell count estimates. Clones were sequenced by immunoSEQ multiplex PCR, and TCRdb holds only the in-frame ones, with some missing. V and J calls and clone size come straight from that table; D and trimming were deduced from the DNA. The data contain more than 95,000 clones, just under 80% of them singletons. The sample originates from a study of blood T cell repertoires in COVID-19. Study context: Donors in the United States, Italy and Spain gave samples during acute or convalescent COVID-19. Nucleic acid was either cDNA or gDNA, and it came from T cells, B-cell-depleted T cells, or PBMCs.

The receptor comes from a human donor in a cohort sampled during active COVID-19. The J gene is TRBJ2-5, the V gene TRBV28; no firm D call. Sequencing was carried out using peripheral blood. For the CDR3, the DNA is TGTGCCAGCAGCCTCTCAGGTGGCGCGACCCAGTACTTC. This codes for CASSLSGGATQYF.